The 21 T cell receptor beta chains given below trace back to one sample, sequenced in a study of cytomegalovirus exposure and HLA in healthy donors. The PCR used 60 Vbeta and 13 Jbeta primers. Repertoires were generated with immunoSEQ multiplex PCR, while TCRdb's copy carries only in-frame clones and drops some. The sample yields approximately 160,000 clones, roughly 80% seen once. The sample comprised PBMCs. Receptor source: a male donor in good health and CMV-seronegative.

The chain joins TRBV7-2 to TRBJ2-3; 7 nucleotides line up with TRBD2. CDR1 is SGHTA and CDR2 is FQGNSA in the germline V gene. V lost 4 bases and J lost 8; bases outside the gene matches: 9. The CDR3 totals 14 residues. The chain's CDR3 is CASSSVWASGTQYF. CDR3 nucleotides: TGTGCCAGCAGCTCCGTTTGGGCTAGCGGTACGCAGTATTTT.

The chain links TRBV7-9 to TRBJ2-6; possible D gene TRBD1, 5 bases. Germline CDR1 and CDR2: SEHNR and FQNEAQ (reference sequence). This CDR3 has 16 amino acids. Between the trimmed V and J ends, which lost 3 bases and 2 bases, there was a span of 11 bases. In nucleotides, the CDR3 is TGTGCCAGCAGCTTCACGACAGCAACTGGGGCCAACGTCCTGACTTTC. Protein sequence: CASSFTTATGANVLTF.

A few counts support this clone. The genes are TRBV6-5 and TRBJ1-2, with D hard to call. The CDR3 extends over 12 amino acids. Trimming removed 11 bases from V and 5 bases from J, with 15 bases in between. Germline CDR1 is MNHEY and CDR2 is SVGAGI. CDR3 in amino acids: CACRGGEYGYTF. In DNA, the CDR3 is TGTGCCTGCCGTGGTGGGGAGTATGGCTACACCTTC.

A few counts support this clone. V usage is TRBV28 and J usage is TRBJ1-2, with 8 bases aligning to TRBD1. Germline CDR1 and CDR2: MDHEN and SYDVKM. V was clipped by 4 bases and J by 8 bases; unmatched bases: 3. This CDR3 contains 12 residues. CDR3 nucleotides: TGTGCCAGCAGTTCGCAGGGGGCGGGCTACACCTTC. Translation gives CASSSQGAGYTF.

This chain uses TRBV2 with TRBJ2-1, with 7 positions matching TRBD2. The CDR3 spans 13 residues. V lost 8 bases, J lost 0 bases, and 1 base stayed unmatched. In germline, CDR1 is SNHLY, CDR2 FYNNEI. CDR3 in DNA: TGTGCCAGCGGGGGGGACTCCTACAATGAGCAGTTCTTC. Translated: CASGGDSYNEQFF.

The chain couples TRBV7-2 to TRBJ2-3; tentatively, D is TRBD2 (5 bases). CDR3 length: 14 amino acids. Germline CDR1 is SGHTA and CDR2 is FQGNSA. Trimming removed 4 bases from V and 3 bases from J, with 11 bases in between. DNA of the CDR3: TGTGCCAGCAGCTCGGACCGGGGTACAGATACGCAGTATTTT. Its translation: CASSSDRGTDTQYF.

DNA of the CDR3: TGTGCCAGCGCGCCGGGACAGGGGTCGGATACGCAGTATTTT. It is translated as CASAPGQGSDTQYF. The chain recombines TRBV25-1 with TRBJ2-3; 10 nucleotides agree with TRBD1. The germline gives CDR1 MGHDK, CDR2 SYGVNS. Germline trimming cut 8 bases from V and 6 bases from J; bases unmatched to any gene: 8. The CDR3 runs to 14 residues.

This clone was seen a few times. V gene TRBV7-8 combines with J gene TRBJ2-5; 7 bases map to TRBD1. CDR3 length equals 13 residues. Germline V gives CDR1 SGHVS, CDR2 FQNEAQ. V dropped 5 bases and J dropped 5; count of bases not matched to a gene: 5. The DNA for the CDR3 is TGTGCCAGCAGCACGGGACAGAGGGAGACCCAGTACTTC. Translated: CASSTGQRETQYF.

The chain joins TRBV6-5 to TRBJ2-7; D remains ambiguous. The CDR3 has 11 amino acids. Between the trimmed V and J ends, which lost 1 base and 5 bases, there was a span of 3 bases. CDR1 MNHEY and CDR2 SVGAGI come from the germline V gene. The CDR3 nucleotides are TGTGCCAGCAGTTACTTCGACGAGCAGTACTTC. Protein: CASSYFDEQYF.

This chain uses TRBV7-3 with TRBJ2-1, with TRBD1 matching 9 bases. Germline loops: CDR1 SGHTA, CDR2 FQGTGA. This CDR3 has 13 residues. V dropped 5 bases and J dropped 12; count of bases not matched to a gene: 8. CDR3 in amino acids: CASSPVTGGGQFF. CDR3 bases: TGTGCCAGCAGCCCCGTGACAGGGGGTGGGCAGTTCTTC.

V gene TRBV9 combines with J gene TRBJ1-5; D call uncertain. The germline CDR1 and CDR2 sequences are SGDLS and YYNGEE. The CDR3 contains 13 residues. The V end lost 0 bases, the J end lost 7 bases, and 8 bases lay between the germline ends. Here the CDR3 DNA reads TGTGCCAGCAGCGTAGGAGGAAGGCAGCCCCAGCATTTT. Residues: CASSVGGRQPQHF.

This clone turned up a few times. This chain links TRBV13 with TRBJ2-7; 7 bases align to TRBD2. The length of the CDR3 is 14 residues. CDR1 PRHDT and CDR2 FYEKMQ come from the germline V gene (reference sequence). After removal of 5 bases from V and 3 bases from J, the junction contained 7 bases not matched to a gene. This CDR3 is CASSKPGGSYEQYF. Here the CDR3 DNA reads TGTGCCAGCAGCAAGCCGGGAGGCAGCTACGAGCAGTACTTC.

This chain uses TRBV5-6 with TRBJ1-1; no definite D call. Trimming removed 0 bases at V and 1 base at J, with 4 bases between. Per germline, CDR1 SGHDT and CDR2 YYEEEE. This CDR3 has 13 residues. The CDR3 DNA is TGTGCCAGCAGCTTGGGGGCGAACACTGAAGCTTTCTTT. Translated, it gives CASSLGANTEAFF.

This rearrangement joins TRBV5-1 to TRBJ2-7; 8 nucleotides line up with TRBD1. With V trimmed by 0 bases and J by 5 bases, 7 bases remained unmatched. This CDR3 is 15 amino acids long. CDR1 is SGHRS and CDR2 is YFSETQ in the germline V gene. The CDR3 DNA sequence: TGCGCCAGCAGCTTGGAACAGGGGGGTCCTAACGAGCAGTACTTC. It encodes CASSLEQGGPNEQYF. Together with reference TRBV5-1 and TRBJ2-7, the CDR3 gives the full variable domain: KAGVTQTPRYLIKTRGQQVTLSCSPISGHRSVSWYQQTPGQGLQFLFEYFSETQRNKGNFPGRFSGRQFSNSRSEMNVSTLELGDSALYLCASSLEQGGPNEQYFGPGTRLTVT.

The V call is TRBV19, the J call TRBJ2-7; 7 bases match TRBD2. Germline values: CDR1 LNHDA, CDR2 SQIVND (reference sequence). There are 15 residues in the CDR3. V shed 3 bases, J shed 2 bases, and the junction held 7 bases outside the gene matches. CDR3 sequence reads: CASSMGSGFTYEQYF. CDR3 sequence (DNA): TGTGCCAGTAGTATGGGTAGCGGGTTCACCTACGAGCAGTACTTC.

The chain employs TRBV5-4 and TRBJ2-5; 7 nucleotides match TRBD1. J lost 5 bases, V lost 4 bases, and 11 bases had no gene match. The CDR3 totals 15 residues. Germline values: CDR1 SGHNT, CDR2 YYREEE (reference sequence). The chain's CDR3 is CASSPRQGVGETQYF. CDR3 DNA sequence: TGTGCCAGCAGCCCGAGACAGGGCGTAGGGGAGACCCAGTACTTC.

The chain combines TRBV9 with TRBJ2-3, with TRBD1 matching 8 bases. Per germline, CDR1 SGDLS and CDR2 YYNGEE. This CDR3 is 14 amino acids long. The junction had 7 bases not matched to a gene; V was cut back by 4 bases and J by 6 bases. In DNA form, the CDR3 reads TGTGCCAGCAGCCCCCAGGGGGCAGGGGATACGCAGTATTTT. It translates to CASSPQGAGDTQYF.

The gene calls are TRBV4-1 and TRBJ1-2; tentatively, D is TRBD1 (6 bases). This CDR3 has 13 residues. Germline CDR1 reads MGHRA; CDR2 reads YSYEKL. V shed 2 bases and J shed 7 bases, with 11 bases lying between them. The CDR3 coding sequence is TGCGCCAGCAGCCAACTGGGGGGGCTTGGCTACACCTTC. Protein sequence: CASSQLGGLGYTF.

The V call is TRBV6-1, the J call TRBJ2-7; 11 positions agree with TRBD1. The CDR3 length is 15 residues. V dropped 0 bases and J dropped 3; count of bases not matched to a gene: 1. Germline loops: CDR1 MNHNS, CDR2 SASEGT. The CDR3 DNA follows: TGTGCCAGCAGTGAAGCGGACAGGGGGCACTACGAGCAGTACTTC. Amino acid sequence: CASSEADRGHYEQYF.

This sequence joins TRBV2 and TRBJ2-2, with 8 bases matching TRBD2. V was clipped by 8 bases and J by 5 bases; unmatched bases: 13. Germline loops: CDR1 SNHLY, CDR2 FYNNEI. The CDR3 sequence is 16 residues long. This CDR3 is CASGVNGGARTGELFF. The CDR3 coding sequence is TGTGCCAGCGGTGTAAACGGGGGGGCCAGGACCGGGGAGCTGTTTTTT.

CDR3 sequence: CASSARWMPPGEQYF. The CDR3 nucleotides read TGCGCCAGCAGCGCACGCTGGATGCCTCCGGGGGAGCAGTACTTC. The chain links TRBV4-3 to TRBJ2-7; a possible D gene is TRBD2 (5 bases). This CDR3 spans 15 amino acids. CDR1 and CDR2 from the germline V gene are LGHNA and YSLEER. V was pared by 5 bases and J by 7 bases, with 21 bases between.